This T cell receptor beta chain was sequenced for a study of CD8+ T cells in alopecia areata. The treatment is: oral pan-JAK inhibitor, 5-10 mg twice daily. Study-wide results and caveats: Tissue-resident alphabeta T cells belonging to normal skin likewise get sequenced within scalp specimens. Especially in alopecia totalis/universalis, lesional scalp showed greater clonality than normal scalp did.

Reverse transcription of extracted RNA yielded cDNA, which provided the sequencing template. TCRdb's copy holds only in-frame clones and misses some; the assay was immunoSEQ multiplex PCR. The repertoire consists of more than 200,000 clones, with roughly three fifths occurring once and the leading ten covering over 1%. Germline V gene lookup returns CDR1 SQVTM and CDR2 ANQGSEA. V was pared by 2 bases and J by 4 bases, with 4 bases of the junction left unmatched. The CDR3 is 14 residues long. Comment on this clone: Antigen unknown.

This receptor was obtained from a human donor with alopecia areata. This specimen was CD4+ T cells sorted from blood, taken at week 44, from a patient treated with tofacitinib. The V and J genes are TRBV29-1 and TRBJ2-1; 8 positions match TRBD2. The CDR3 DNA is TGCAGCGTTGAATTGAGCGGGGGATACAATGAGCAGTTCTTC. Amino acid sequence: CSVELSGGYNEQFF.